This TCR beta chain is from a study of T-cell reconstitution after alpha-beta-depleted transplantation in children (dated by TCRdb to 2016 to 2018). About the full investigation: The study quantitatively tracked T-cell immune reconstitution after TCRalphabeta/CD19-depleted allogeneic hematopoietic cell transplantation in children using TCR repertoire profiling.

As encoded in the germline V gene, CDR1 is SGHTA while CDR2 is FQGNSA. Ends trimmed: V by 4 bases, J by 5 bases; bases unmatched to a gene: 4. From the cysteine through the phenylalanine, the CDR3 covers 15 amino acids. Of the read, only the CDR3 DNA is kept; its 45 bases are in frame from base 1. This clonotype was observed at least ten times. The antigen it binds to is not known. It has no much larger one-base neighbor in the sample; base qualities were not kept. The method behind the library was PCR. Sequencing was carried out with an Illumina HiSeq 2500. TCR libraries were prepared with molecular barcoding, using unique molecular identifiers to normalize TCRbeta repertoire quantification. TCRdb cleaned the public reads at Q25 with fastp, built clones with MiXCR and kept in-frame beta chains. Rows are combined by CDR3 protein, so each entry shows the most common genes and DNA. The sample table lists a few hundred thousand distinct CDR3 sequences, approximately 12% of them with a count of one. 5% to 6% of the sample comes from the top ten.

The sequence joins TRBV7-2 to TRBJ2-1; 11 bases in the middle match TRBD2. Material: PBMCs from the stem cell graft donor, obtained from the stem cell graft. The receptor's source is a human donor who donated a stem cell graft to a child with combined immunodeficiency. CDR3 sequence: CASSSTSGKHNEQFF. The DNA sequence is as follows: TGTGCCAGCAGCTCGACTAGCGGGAAACACAATGAGCAGTTCTTC.